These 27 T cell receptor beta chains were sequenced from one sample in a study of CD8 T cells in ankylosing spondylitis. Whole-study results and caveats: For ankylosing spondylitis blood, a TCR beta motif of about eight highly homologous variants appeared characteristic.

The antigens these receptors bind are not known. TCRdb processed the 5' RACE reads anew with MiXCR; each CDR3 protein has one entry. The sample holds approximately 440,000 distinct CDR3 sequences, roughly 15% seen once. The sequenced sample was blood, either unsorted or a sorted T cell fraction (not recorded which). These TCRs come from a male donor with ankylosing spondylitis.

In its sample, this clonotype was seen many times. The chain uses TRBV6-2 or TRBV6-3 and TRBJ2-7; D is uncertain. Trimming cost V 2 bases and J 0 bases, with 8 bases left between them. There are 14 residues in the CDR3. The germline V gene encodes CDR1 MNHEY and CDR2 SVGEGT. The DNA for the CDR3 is TGTGCCAGCAGTTACGTCTTCAACTCCTACGAGCAGTACTTC. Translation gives CASSYVFNSYEQYF.

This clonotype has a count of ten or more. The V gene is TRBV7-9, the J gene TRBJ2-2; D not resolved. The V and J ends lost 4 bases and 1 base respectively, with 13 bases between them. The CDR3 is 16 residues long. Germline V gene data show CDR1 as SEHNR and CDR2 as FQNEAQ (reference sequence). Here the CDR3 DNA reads TGTGCCAGCAGCTCAACAGAATCTTTGAACACCGGGGAGCTGTTTTTT. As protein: CASSSTESLNTGELFF.

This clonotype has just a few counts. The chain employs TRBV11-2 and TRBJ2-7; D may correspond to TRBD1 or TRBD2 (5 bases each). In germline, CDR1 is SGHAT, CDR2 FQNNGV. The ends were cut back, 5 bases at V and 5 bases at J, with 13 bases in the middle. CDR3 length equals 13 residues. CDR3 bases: TGTGCCAGCAGCCTACTGGGGGACCACGAGCAGTACTTC. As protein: CASSLLGDHEQYF.

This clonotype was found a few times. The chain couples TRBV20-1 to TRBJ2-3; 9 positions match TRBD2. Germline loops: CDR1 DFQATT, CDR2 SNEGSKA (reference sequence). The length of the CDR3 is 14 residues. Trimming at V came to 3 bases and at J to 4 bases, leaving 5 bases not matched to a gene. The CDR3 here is CSASGGRGADTQYF. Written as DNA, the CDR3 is TGCAGTGCTAGCGGCGGGAGGGGGGCAGATACGCAGTATTTT.

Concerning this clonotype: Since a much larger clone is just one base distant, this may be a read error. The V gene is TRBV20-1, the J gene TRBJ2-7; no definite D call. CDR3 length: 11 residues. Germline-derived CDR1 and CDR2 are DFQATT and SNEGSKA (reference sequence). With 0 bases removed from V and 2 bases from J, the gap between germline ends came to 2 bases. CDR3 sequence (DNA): TGCAGTGCTAGAGATCCCTACGAGCAGTACTTC. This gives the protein CSARDPYEQYF.

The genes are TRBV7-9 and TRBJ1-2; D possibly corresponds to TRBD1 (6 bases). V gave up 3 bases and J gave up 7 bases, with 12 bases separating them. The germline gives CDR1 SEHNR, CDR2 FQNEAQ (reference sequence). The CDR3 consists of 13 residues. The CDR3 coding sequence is TGTGCCAGCAGCTTCGAACAGGGCCGTGGCTACACCTTC. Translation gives CASSFEQGRGYTF.

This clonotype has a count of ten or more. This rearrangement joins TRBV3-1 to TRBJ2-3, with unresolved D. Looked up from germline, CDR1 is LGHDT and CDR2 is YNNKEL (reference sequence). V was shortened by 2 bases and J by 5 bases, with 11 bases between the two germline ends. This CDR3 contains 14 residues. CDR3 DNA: TGTGCCAGCAGCCAACCAGATGGGCGAGATACGCAGTATTTT. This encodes CASSQPDGRDTQYF.

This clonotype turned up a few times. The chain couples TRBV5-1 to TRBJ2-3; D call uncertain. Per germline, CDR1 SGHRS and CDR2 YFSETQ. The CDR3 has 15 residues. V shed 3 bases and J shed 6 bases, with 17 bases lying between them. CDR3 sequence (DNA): TGCGCCAGCAGCTATCCCAGTTCCCGCCCGGATACGCAGTATTTT. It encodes CASSYPSSRPDTQYF.

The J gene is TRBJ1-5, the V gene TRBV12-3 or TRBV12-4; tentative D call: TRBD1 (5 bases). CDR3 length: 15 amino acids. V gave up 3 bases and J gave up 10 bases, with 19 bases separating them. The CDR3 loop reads CASSLSGGRGDPQHF. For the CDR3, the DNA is TGTGCCAGCAGTTTGTCAGGAGGACGGGGGGATCCCCAGCATTTT.

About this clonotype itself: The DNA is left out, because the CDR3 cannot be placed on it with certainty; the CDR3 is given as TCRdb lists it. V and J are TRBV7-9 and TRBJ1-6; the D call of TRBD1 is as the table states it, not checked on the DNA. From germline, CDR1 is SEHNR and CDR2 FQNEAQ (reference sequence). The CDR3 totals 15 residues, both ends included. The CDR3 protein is CASSFGQGWDSPLHF.

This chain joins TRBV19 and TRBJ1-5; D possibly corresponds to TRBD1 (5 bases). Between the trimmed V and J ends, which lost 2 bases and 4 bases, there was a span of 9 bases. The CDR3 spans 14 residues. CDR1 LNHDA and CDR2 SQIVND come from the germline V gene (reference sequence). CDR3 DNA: TGTGCCAGTAGTATAAGGGACGGGAATCAGCCCCAGCATTTT. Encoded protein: CASSIRDGNQPQHF. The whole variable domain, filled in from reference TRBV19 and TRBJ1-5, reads DGGITQSPKYLFRKEGQNVTLSCEQNLNHDAMYWYRQDPGQGLRLIYYSQIVNDFQKGDIAEGYSVSREKKESFPLTVTSAQKNPTAFYLCASSIRDGNQPQHFGDGTRLSIL.

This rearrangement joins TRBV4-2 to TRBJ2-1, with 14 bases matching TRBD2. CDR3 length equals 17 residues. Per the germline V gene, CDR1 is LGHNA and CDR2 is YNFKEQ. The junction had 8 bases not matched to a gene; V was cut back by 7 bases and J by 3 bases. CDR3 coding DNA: TGTGCCAGCACCGGACTAGCGGGAGGATCCTACTACAATGAGCAGTTCTTC. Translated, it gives CASTGLAGGSYYNEQFF.

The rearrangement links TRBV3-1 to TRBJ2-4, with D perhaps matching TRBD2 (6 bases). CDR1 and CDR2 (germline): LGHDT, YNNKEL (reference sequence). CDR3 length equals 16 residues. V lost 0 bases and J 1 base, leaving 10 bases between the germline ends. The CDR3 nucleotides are TGTGCCAGCAGCCAAGAGTGGCTAGCGGCCAAAAACATTCAGTACTTC. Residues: CASSQEWLAAKNIQYF.

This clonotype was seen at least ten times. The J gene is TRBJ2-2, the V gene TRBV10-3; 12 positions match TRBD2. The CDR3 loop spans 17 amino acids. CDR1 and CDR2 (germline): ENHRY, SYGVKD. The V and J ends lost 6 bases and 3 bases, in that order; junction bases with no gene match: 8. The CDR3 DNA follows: TGTGCCATCAGAACTAGCGGGAGGCCGTTGGACACCGGGGAGCTGTTTTTT. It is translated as CAIRTSGRPLDTGELFF.

DNA for the CDR3: TGCGCCAGCAGCTTCCCCGGTGGGGACATGCAGTTCTTC. Protein: CASSFPGGDMQFF. The chain is built from TRBV5-1 and TRBJ2-1, with D perhaps TRBD1 (6 bases). This CDR3 contains 13 residues. Germline CDR1 reads SGHRS; CDR2 reads YFSETQ. Trimming shortened V by 2 bases and J by 12 bases, and 15 bases separated the two germline ends.

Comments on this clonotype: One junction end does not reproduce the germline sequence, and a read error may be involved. CDR3 coding DNA: TGCAGTGCGAGAGCAGTGGGAGTCCAGACCCAGTACTTC. As protein: CSARAVGVQTQYF. The chain recombines TRBV20-1 with TRBJ2-5, with D perhaps matching TRBD2 (5 bases). The germline V gene has CDR1 DFQATT and CDR2 SNEGSKA (reference sequence). The CDR3 length is 13 residues.

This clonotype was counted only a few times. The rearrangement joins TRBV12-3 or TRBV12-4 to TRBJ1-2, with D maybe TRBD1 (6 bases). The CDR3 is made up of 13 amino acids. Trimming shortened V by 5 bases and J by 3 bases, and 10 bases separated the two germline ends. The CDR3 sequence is CASSPRQDYGYTF. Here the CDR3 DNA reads TGTGCCAGCAGTCCCCGACAGGACTATGGCTACACCTTC.

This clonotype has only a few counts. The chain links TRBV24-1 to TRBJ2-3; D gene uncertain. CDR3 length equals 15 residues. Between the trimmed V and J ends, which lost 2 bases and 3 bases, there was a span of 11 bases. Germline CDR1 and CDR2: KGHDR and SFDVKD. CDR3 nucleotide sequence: TGTGCCACCAGTGATTCCCTCGCACGGACAGATACGCAGTATTTT. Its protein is CATSDSLARTDTQYF.

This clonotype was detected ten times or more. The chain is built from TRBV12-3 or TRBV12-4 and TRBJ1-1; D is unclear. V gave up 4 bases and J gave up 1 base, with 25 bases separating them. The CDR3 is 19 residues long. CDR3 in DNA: TGTGCCAGCAGTTCGGTGCGACTCTTCCTGGGCGGGAGGAACACTGAAGCTTTCTTT. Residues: CASSSVRLFLGGRNTEAFF.

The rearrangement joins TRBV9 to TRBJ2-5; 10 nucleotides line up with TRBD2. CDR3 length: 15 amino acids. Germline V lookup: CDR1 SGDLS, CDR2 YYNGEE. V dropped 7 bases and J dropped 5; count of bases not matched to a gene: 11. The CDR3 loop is CASGGLAGVRETQYF. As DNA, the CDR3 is TGTGCCAGCGGGGGCCTAGCGGGAGTCCGGGAGACCCAGTACTTC.

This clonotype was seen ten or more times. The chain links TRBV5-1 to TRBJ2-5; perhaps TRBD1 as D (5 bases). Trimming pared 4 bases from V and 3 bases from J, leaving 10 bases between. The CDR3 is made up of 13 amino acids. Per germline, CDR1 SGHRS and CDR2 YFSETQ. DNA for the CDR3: TGCGCCAGCAGCCCAGGGTTAGAAGAGACCCAGTACTTC. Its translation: CASSPGLEETQYF.

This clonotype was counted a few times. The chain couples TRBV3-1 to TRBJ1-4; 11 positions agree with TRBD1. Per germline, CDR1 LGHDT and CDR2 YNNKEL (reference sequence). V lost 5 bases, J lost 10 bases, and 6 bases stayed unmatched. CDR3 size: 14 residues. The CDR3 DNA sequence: TGTGCCAGCAGCTCTGGGACAGGGGGTAGAAAACTGTTTTTT. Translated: CASSSGTGGRKLFF.

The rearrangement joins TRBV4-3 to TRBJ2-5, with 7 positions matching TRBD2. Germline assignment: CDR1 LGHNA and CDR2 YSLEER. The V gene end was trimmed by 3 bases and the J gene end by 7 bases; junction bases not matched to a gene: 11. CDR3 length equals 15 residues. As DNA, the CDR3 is TGCGCCAGCAGCCAGCTTCTTATAGCGGGCGGGACCCAGTACTTC. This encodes CASSQLLIAGGTQYF.

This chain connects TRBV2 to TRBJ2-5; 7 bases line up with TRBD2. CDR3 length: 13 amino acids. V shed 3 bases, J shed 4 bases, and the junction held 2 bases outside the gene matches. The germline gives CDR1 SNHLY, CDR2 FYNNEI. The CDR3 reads CASSDLAGETQYF. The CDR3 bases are TGTGCCAGCAGTGACTTAGCGGGAGAGACCCAGTACTTC.

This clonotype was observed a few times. CDR3 sequence reads: CASNMGGSGNTIYF. DNA for the CDR3: TGTGCCAGCAACATGGGGGGCTCTGGAAACACCATATATTTT. The chain employs TRBV12-3 or TRBV12-4 and TRBJ1-3; perhaps TRBD1 as D (5 bases). V lost 7 bases, J lost 0 bases, and 10 bases lay in between. The CDR3 contains 14 residues.

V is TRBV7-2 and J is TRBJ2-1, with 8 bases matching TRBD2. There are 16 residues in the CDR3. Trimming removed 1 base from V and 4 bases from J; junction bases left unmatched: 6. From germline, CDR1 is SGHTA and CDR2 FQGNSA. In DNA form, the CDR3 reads TGTGCCAGCAGCTTAGGGACCGGGACTAGATACAATGAGCAGTTCTTC. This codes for CASSLGTGTRYNEQFF.

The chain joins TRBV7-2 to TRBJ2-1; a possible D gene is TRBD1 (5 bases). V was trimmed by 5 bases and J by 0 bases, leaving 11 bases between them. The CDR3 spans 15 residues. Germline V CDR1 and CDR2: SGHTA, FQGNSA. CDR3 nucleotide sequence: TGTGCCAGCAGCATGACAGAGAGCTCCTACAATGAGCAGTTCTTC. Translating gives CASSMTESSYNEQFF.